These 5 T cell receptor beta chains share one sample of origin, sequenced in a study of T-cell memory formation after mild COVID-19. TCRdb itself ran the 5' RACE reads through MiXCR, one entry per CDR3 protein. This repertoire shows under 550,000 distinct CDR3 sequences, about a sixth found once; its top ten account for 20% to 25%. Input material: PBMCs or a T cell subset sorted from them (not recorded which). These receptors were collected from a man between 18 and 29 years old who had mild COVID-19 (a few samples of this study predate the infection). Cell type and time point are not known.

This clonotype was found many times. V is TRBV5-5 and J is TRBJ2-2; TRBD1 is a possible D gene (5 bases). This CDR3 comprises 14 residues. Per germline, CDR1 SGHKS and CDR2 YYEKEE (reference sequence). V shed 4 bases and J shed 6 bases, with 13 bases lying between them. CDR3 protein: CASSPMQGAGELFF. As DNA, the CDR3 is TGTGCCAGCAGCCCAATGCAGGGTGCCGGGGAGCTGTTTTTT.

The V and J genes are TRBV6-2 or TRBV6-3 and TRBJ2-7; a possible D gene is TRBD2 (6 bases). The CDR3 is made up of 14 amino acids. Germline assignment: CDR1 MNHEY and CDR2 SVGEGT. Trimming removed 2 bases from V and 5 bases from J, with 13 bases in between. The CDR3 protein is CASSYAGTYNEQYF. In DNA form, the CDR3 reads TGTGCCAGCAGTTACGCAGGGACTTATAACGAGCAGTACTTC.

This clonotype turned up a few times. The genes are TRBV18 and TRBJ2-1; a weak D match, TRBD2 (7 bases). V was clipped by 2 bases and J by 9 bases, with 17 bases between them. Germline V gene lookup returns CDR1 KGHSH and CDR2 LQKENI. The CDR3 consists of 15 residues. This CDR3 reads CASSPLGGGQVEQFF. The CDR3 nucleotides are TGTGCCAGCTCACCATTGGGGGGGGGCCAGGTTGAGCAGTTCTTC.

This clonotype was observed a handful of times. The chain joins TRBV7-8 to TRBJ1-3; no definite D call. The CDR3 is made up of 12 amino acids. Trimming took 2 bases from V and 5 from J, leaving 4 bases between them. Germline V lookup: CDR1 SGHVS, CDR2 FQNEAQ. The CDR3 loop is CASSLTRNTIYF. The CDR3 DNA reads TGTGCCAGCAGCTTAACGAGAAACACCATATATTTT.

The CDR3 sequence: CASTGPGENTEAFF. CDR3 DNA sequence: TGTGCCAGCACCGGCCCCGGGGAAAACACTGAAGCTTTCTTT. The chain employs TRBV28 and TRBJ1-1; the D is unclear. Germline V gene data show CDR1 as MDHEN and CDR2 as SYDVKM. V was pared by 7 bases and J by 2 bases, with 14 bases between. The CDR3 extends over 14 amino acids.